This T cell receptor (beta chain) was sequenced in a study of tumor and adjacent non-tumor tissue in lung cancer. The study's findings and limits: Significantly higher TCR diversity was found in tumor than normal lung. In normal lung, the top 100 clones were significantly more dominant than in tumor. Patients with more diverse tumor TCRs had worse survival.

Comment on this clonotype: No antigen is known for it. One end of the junction is discordant with germline, which a read error may explain.

The germline CDR1 and CDR2 sequences are LGHNA and YSLEER. The length of the CDR3 is 15 residues. No cell sorting was done before RNA was extracted from the tissue. Newly diagnosed lung cancer patients had thoracic surgery in China, August–late 2014, without prior chemotherapy. The library came from three nested PCR rounds adapted from ARM-PCR protocols. TCRdb reprocessed the multiplex PCR reads with MiXCR, giving one entry per CDR3 protein. Of about 200,000 distinct CDR3 sequences listed, around 71% are singletons. The sequenced material came from lung tumor tissue. The sequence was collected from a man between 60 and 75 years old with non-small cell lung cancer. The chain has TRBV4-3 and TRBJ1-5, with D maybe TRBD1 (6 bases). CDR3 DNA: TGTACCAGCAGCCACTCAACAGGGACGCGGGGGCCCCAGCATTTT. It is translated as CTSSHSTGTRGPQHF.